This TCR beta chain is from a study of blood T cell repertoires in COVID-19. Study background: The United States, Italy and Spain provided the acute and convalescent COVID-19 samples. PBMCs, B-cell-depleted T cells, or T cells provided the cDNA or gDNA that made up the material.

The CDR3 is 13 amino acids. Per germline, CDR1 SGHTA and CDR2 FQGNSA. V was pared by 3 bases and J by 6 bases, with 5 bases of the junction left unmatched. Original methodology: Counts of nucleated cells, estimated from reference gene primer amplification, were obtained. The repertoire was sequenced with immunoSEQ multiplex PCR; TCRdb's copy has only in-frame clones and lacks some. Clonal size and the V and J genes are those of that table, whereas D and trimming came from the DNA. The top ten hold roughly 25% of the sample, which has 95,000 to 150,000 clones, around four fifths seen once. The chain employs TRBV7-2 and TRBJ2-7; 7 nucleotides agree with TRBD2. The sample taken for sequencing was peripheral blood. The sequence was obtained from a human donor in a cohort sampled during active COVID-19. DNA of the CDR3: TGTGCCAGCAGCTTTACTAGCGTTGGCGAGCAGTACTTC. Protein sequence: CASSFTSVGEQYF.